What follows are 27 T cell receptor beta chains derived from one specimen sequenced in a study of spatial heterogeneity in lung cancer. Time point described: sample taken at primary tumor resection. Material for sequencing was whole RNA from tumor, nontumor lung or frozen PBMC, left unsorted. TCRdb used MiXCR to reprocess the 5' RACE reads, holding one entry per CDR3 protein. The profile shows 7,000 or so distinct CDR3 sequences, roughly a fifth of them singletons. This sample comprised PBMCs, obtained at surgery. The receptors shown here come from a female donor with early-stage non-small cell lung cancer.

The chain recombines TRBV20-1 with TRBJ2-2, with 9 bases matching TRBD1. Losses at the gene ends were 5 bases for V and 5 bases for J; bases not matched to a gene: 6. Germline V gene sequence: CDR1 DFQATT, CDR2 SNEGSKA (reference sequence). This CDR3 has 14 residues. CDR3 nucleotides: TGCAGTGCTCAACAGGGGGCGCGGACCGGGGAGCTGTTTTTT. Translated, it gives CSAQQGARTGELFF.

By sample share, this clonotype is medium-sized. The gene calls are TRBV20-1 and TRBJ1-2; no clear D. Trimming cost V 3 bases and J 0 bases, with 8 bases left between them. This CDR3 spans 13 amino acids. Germline V gene sequence: CDR1 DFQATT, CDR2 SNEGSKA (reference sequence). This CDR3 is CSARTVANYGYTF. The CDR3, as DNA: TGCAGTGCTAGGACCGTAGCTAACTATGGCTACACCTTC.

This chain links TRBV27 with TRBJ2-5; D is possibly TRBD2 (6 bases). Germline CDR1 is MNHEY and CDR2 is SMNVEV (reference sequence). Trimming shortened V by 5 bases and J by 5 bases, and 15 bases separated the two germline ends. The length of the CDR3 is 14 residues. The CDR3 bases are TGTGCCAGCAGTCCCCGACTAGTAAGGGAGACCCAGTACTTC. Translating it yields CASSPRLVRETQYF.

The chain recombines TRBV28 with TRBJ2-2; perhaps TRBD1 as D (5 bases). Germline V CDR1 and CDR2: MDHEN, SYDVKM. V shed 6 bases and J shed 4 bases, with 18 bases lying between them. There are 16 residues in the CDR3. The CDR3 here is CASRFPDSQITGELFF. In nucleotides, the CDR3 is TGTGCCAGCAGATTCCCCGACAGCCAAATCACCGGGGAGCTGTTTTTT.

This clonotype was seen at least ten times. This chain joins TRBV5-6 and TRBJ2-1; 14 nucleotides align to TRBD2. The length of the CDR3 is 15 residues. The V gene's germline CDR1 is SGHDT and CDR2 YYEEEE. The V gene end was trimmed by 4 bases and the J gene end by 9 bases; junction bases not matched to a gene: 6. The CDR3 here is CASSRLAGGPGEQFF. CDR3 in DNA: TGTGCCAGCAGCCGACTAGCGGGGGGGCCAGGTGAGCAGTTCTTC.

By its share, this clonotype is medium-sized. V gene TRBV29-1 combines with J gene TRBJ2-1, with 10 bases lining up with TRBD2. Germline CDR1 is SQVTM and CDR2 is ANQGSEA. The CDR3 runs to 13 residues. The V segment lost 6 bases and the J segment 10 bases; nucleotides outside the gene matches: 9. The CDR3, as DNA: TGCAGCGTCCACAAAGGGGGACTAGCGGAGCAGTTCTTC. Its translation is CSVHKGGLAEQFF.

V gene TRBV6-5 combines with J gene TRBJ2-5; D may be TRBD1 (5 bases). Between the trimmed V and J ends, which lost 2 bases and 0 bases, there was a span of 10 bases. From germline, CDR1 is MNHEY and CDR2 SVGAGI. The CDR3 sequence is 15 residues long. CDR3 DNA sequence: TGTGCCAGCAGTTACGCTCAGGGCCACCAAGAGACCCAGTACTTC. Its translation is CASSYAQGHQETQYF.

This clonotype was observed a handful of times. The V and J genes are TRBV20-1 and TRBJ1-5; D may be TRBD1 (5 bases). CDR3 size: 12 residues. Germline-derived CDR1 and CDR2 are DFQATT and SNEGSKA (reference sequence). The V and J ends lost 5 bases and 4 bases respectively, with 9 bases between them. The CDR3 coding sequence is TGCAGTGCTGACAGTTCTAATCAGCCCCAGCATTTT. It is translated as CSADSSNQPQHF.

This clonotype was seen repeatedly, ten times or more. J is TRBJ1-1 and V is TRBV29-1, with 7 bases identical to TRBD1. V dropped 4 bases and J dropped 3; count of bases not matched to a gene: 5. Germline V gene data show CDR1 as SQVTM and CDR2 as ANQGSEA. The CDR3 sequence is 13 residues long. This CDR3 is CSVGDSTDTEAFF. The CDR3 DNA reads TGCAGCGTTGGGGACAGCACAGACACTGAAGCTTTCTTT. Supplemented by reference TRBV29-1 and TRBJ1-1, the full variable domain reads SAVISQKPSRDICQRGTSLTIQCQVDSQVTMMFWYRQQPGQSLTLIATANQGSEATYESGFVIDKFPISRPNLTFSTLTVSNMSPEDSSIYLCSVGDSTDTEAFFGQGTRLTVV.

In this sample, this clonotype is medium-sized (0.01 to 0.1%). The chain carries TRBV12-3 or TRBV12-4 and TRBJ2-5; unclear D gene. The CDR3 has 13 residues. Trimming removed 2 bases at V and 3 bases at J, with 7 bases between. The CDR3 DNA is TGTGCCAGCAGTTTAATAGGGAAAGAGACCCAGTACTTC. Its protein is CASSLIGKETQYF.

V gene TRBV7-9 combines with J gene TRBJ2-7; D assignment may be TRBD1 or TRBD2 (5 bases each). Trimming removed 5 bases at V and 5 bases at J, with 16 bases between. Germline loops: CDR1 SEHNR, CDR2 FQNEAQ (reference sequence). The CDR3 totals 14 residues. As DNA, the CDR3 is TGTGCCAGCAGCCTCGGGACGGATGGGGACGAGCAGTACTTC. This gives the protein CASSLGTDGDEQYF. Drawing the rest from reference TRBV7-9 and TRBJ2-7, the complete variable domain is DTGVSQNPRHKITKRGQNVTFRCDPISEHNRLYWYRQTLGQGPEFLTYFQNEAQLEKSRLLSDRFSAERPKGSFSTLEIQRTEQGDSAMYLCASSLGTDGDEQYFGPGTRLTVT.

By its share, this clonotype is medium-sized (0.01 to 0.1%). The rearrangement joins TRBV18 to TRBJ1-1, with TRBD1 matching 7 bases. The CDR3 extends over 13 amino acids. The trim removed 3 bases at V and 11 bases at J, leaving 9 bases unmatched. Germline values: CDR1 KGHSH, CDR2 LQKENI. CDR3 sequence (DNA): TGTGCCAGCTCACCGACAGGGTACGGTTCGGCTTTCTTT. Amino acid sequence: CASSPTGYGSAFF.

This clonotype was counted at least ten times. V gene TRBV10-2 combines with J gene TRBJ2-3; D remains ambiguous. This CDR3 is built from 13 residues. V lost 4 bases to trimming and J lost 2 bases, with 7 bases between them. CDR1 WSHSY and CDR2 SAAADI come from the germline V gene. Here the CDR3 reads CASSGSFTDTQYF. The CDR3 region has the DNA TGCGCCAGCAGTGGTTCTTTCACAGATACGCAGTATTTT.

By share, this clonotype counts as medium-sized (0.01 to 0.1%). The gene calls are TRBV9 and TRBJ2-3; D call uncertain. V lost 4 bases to trimming and J lost 12 bases, with 18 bases between them. The CDR3 runs to 13 residues. Germline-derived CDR1 and CDR2 are SGDLS and YYNGEE. The CDR3 loop is CASSTRTGSDQYF. CDR3 in DNA: TGTGCCAGCAGCACCCGGACCGGGTCCGATCAGTATTTT. The full variable domain, with the rest looked up from reference TRBV9 and TRBJ2-3, is DSGVTQTPKHLITATGQRVTLRCSPRSGDLSVYWYQQSLDQGLQFLIQYYNGEERAKGNILERFSAQQFPDLHSELNLSSLELGDSALYFCASSTRTGSDQYFGPGTRLTVL.

V and J are TRBV29-1 and TRBJ1-6, with 7 bases matching TRBD1. After removal of 5 bases from V and 8 bases from J, the junction contained 6 bases not matched to a gene. Germline CDR1 is SQVTM and CDR2 is ANQGSEA. The CDR3 runs 13 residues. The CDR3 region is CSVITGDHSPLHF. The CDR3 nucleotides read TGCAGCGTTATTACAGGGGATCATTCACCCCTCCACTTT.

This clonotype is labeled as medium-sized (0.01 to 0.1%). J is TRBJ2-5 and V is TRBV5-4; D not resolved. The CDR3 is 14 amino acids. The germline V gene has CDR1 SGHNT and CDR2 YYREEE (reference sequence). V lost 0 bases, J lost 1 base, and 7 bases lay in between. CDR3 nucleotides: TGTGCCAGCAGCTTGGCCACACCCCAAGAGACCCAGTACTTC. Protein sequence: CASSLATPQETQYF.

This clonotype is medium-sized within its sample. V gene TRBV15 combines with J gene TRBJ1-2, with D tentatively TRBD1 (5 bases). This CDR3 is 15 amino acids long. V gave up 0 bases and J gave up 3 bases, with 11 bases separating them. Germline assignment: CDR1 LNHNV and CDR2 YYDKDF (reference sequence). CDR3 sequence (DNA): TGTGCCACCAGCAGAGACCGTAGGGGCGACTATGGCTACACCTTC. Encoded protein: CATSRDRRGDYGYTF.

This clonotype is deemed medium-sized (0.01 to 0.1%). J is TRBJ2-7 and V is TRBV5-4; 7 bases map to TRBD1. In germline, CDR1 is SGHNT, CDR2 YYREEE (reference sequence). V dropped 4 bases and J dropped 7; count of bases not matched to a gene: 11. The CDR3 length is 14 residues. Here the CDR3 reads CASSRQTGSGEQYF. CDR3 sequence (DNA): TGTGCCAGCAGCAGACAGACAGGGTCTGGGGAGCAGTACTTC.

This chain uses TRBV11-2 with TRBJ2-5; the D is unclear. This CDR3 contains 13 residues. The V gene lost 4 bases and the J gene lost 4 bases, with 10 bases spanning the gap. Germline V gene data show CDR1 as SGHAT and CDR2 as FQNNGV. Written as DNA, the CDR3 is TGTGCCAGCAGCTCAGTAAGAGGAGAGACCCAGTACTTC. It translates to CASSSVRGETQYF.

This clonotype appeared a few times. Possible read error: a much larger clone is one base away. The chain combines TRBV29-1 with TRBJ1-1; the D is unclear. Germline V gives CDR1 SQVTM, CDR2 ANQGSEA. The CDR3 consists of 11 residues. The germline V and J ends were trimmed by 7 bases and 13 bases, with 19 bases remaining between them. CDR3 DNA sequence: TGCAGCGCCACCGGCGGGAGGAGGGTTTTCTTT. This gives the protein CSATGGRRVFF.

The chain links TRBV12-3 or TRBV12-4 to TRBJ1-3; 7 positions agree with TRBD1. V lost 2 bases, J lost 0 bases, and 10 bases stayed unmatched. The CDR3 spans 18 residues. CDR3 region: CASSLPGYRGSSGNTIYF. The DNA for the CDR3 is TGTGCCAGCAGTTTACCTGGGTACAGGGGCAGCTCTGGAAACACCATATATTTT.

This clonotype is medium-sized. The chain recombines TRBV4-1 with TRBJ2-7, with TRBD2 matching 7 bases. Germline V gene data show CDR1 as MGHRA and CDR2 as YSYEKL. V lost 4 bases to trimming and J lost 1 base; unmatched junction nucleotides: 10. This CDR3 contains 16 residues. This chain's CDR3 is CASSRLAGETSYEQYV. CDR3 bases: TGCGCCAGCAGCCGATTAGCGGGCGAGACTTCCTACGAGCAGTACGTC.

As to this clonotype: This may be a read error: a much more frequent sequence differs by one nucleotide. The chain has TRBV7-2 and TRBJ2-3, with D possibly called TRBD1 or TRBD2 (7 bases each). The V gene's germline CDR1 is SGHTA and CDR2 FQGNSA. The CDR3 is 16 residues long. V lost 5 bases and J lost 4, with 19 bases in between. The CDR3: CASSGTSRGRADTQYF. The CDR3 DNA reads TGTGCCAGCAGCGGAACTAGCAGGGGGAGGGCAGATACGCAGTATTTT.

DNA for the CDR3: TGTGCCATCAGGGGACTAGCGGGAGGCTACGAGCAGTACTTC. Translated, it gives CAIRGLAGGYEQYF. The rearrangement joins TRBV10-3 to TRBJ2-7, with 15 bases aligning to TRBD2. Per germline, CDR1 ENHRY and CDR2 SYGVKD. V lost 6 bases to trimming and J lost 3 bases; unmatched junction nucleotides: 0. The CDR3 runs 14 residues.

This clonotype is labeled as medium-sized. The chain joins TRBV18 to TRBJ2-1; D is uncertain. CDR3 length equals 13 residues. Germline V lookup: CDR1 KGHSH, CDR2 LQKENI. The germline V and J ends were trimmed by 0 bases and 7 bases, with 7 bases remaining between them. The CDR3 coding sequence is TGTGCCAGCTCACCACCGTCAGGAAATGAGCAGTTCTTC. Translation: CASSPPSGNEQFF.

This clonotype appeared many times. V gene TRBV12-5 combines with J gene TRBJ2-7; D remains unclear. The CDR3 consists of 12 residues. Trimming shortened V by 6 bases and J by 4 bases, and 10 bases separated the two germline ends. Germline values: CDR1 LGHNT, CDR2 FRNRAP. CDR3 sequence reads: CASGLPGYEQYF. The CDR3 bases are TGTGCTAGTGGCCTCCCCGGTTACGAGCAGTACTTC.

The CDR3 region is CASSLAAGGETQYF. The CDR3 nucleotides read TGTGCCAGCAGCTTAGCGGCGGGGGGCGAGACCCAGTACTTC. The chain is built from TRBV13 and TRBJ2-5, with 8 bases matching TRBD2. The CDR3 runs 14 residues. V lost 1 base, J lost 5 bases, and 3 bases stayed unmatched. Germline assignment: CDR1 PRHDT and CDR2 FYEKMQ (reference sequence). The full variable domain, in which reference TRBV13 and TRBJ2-5 provide the parts outside the CDR3, is AAGVIQSPRHLIKEKRETATLKCYPIPRHDTVYWYQQGPGQDPQFLISFYEKMQSDKGSIPDRFSAQQFSDYHSELNMSSLELGDSALYFCASSLAAGGETQYFGPGTRLLVL.